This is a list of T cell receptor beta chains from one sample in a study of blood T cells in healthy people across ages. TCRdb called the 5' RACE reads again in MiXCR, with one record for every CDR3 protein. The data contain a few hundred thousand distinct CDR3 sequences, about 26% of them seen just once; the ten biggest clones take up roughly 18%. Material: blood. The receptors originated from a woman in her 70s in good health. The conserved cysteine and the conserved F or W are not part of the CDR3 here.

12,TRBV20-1,SATDLSGTGELF
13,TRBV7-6,ASSQGHRTYNEQF
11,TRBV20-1,SAGVARGETQY
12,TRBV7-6,ASSPAGLKETQY
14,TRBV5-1,ASSLTGVSSGNTIY
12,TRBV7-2,ASTRGASYNEQF
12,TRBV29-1,SVEKGQGFNEQF
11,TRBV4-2,ASSQQGADGYT
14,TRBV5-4,ASSYTLGGEGEKLF
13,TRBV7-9,ASSLFGGAANEQF
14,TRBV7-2,ASSFEGKIYNEKLF
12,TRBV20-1,SARAGGGDQPQH
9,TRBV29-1,SVEGMETQY
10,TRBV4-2,ASSAVQETQY
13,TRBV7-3,ASSPSGGIKDTQY
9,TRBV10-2,ASSKGNTIY
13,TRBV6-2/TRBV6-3,ASSSIGGFVETQY
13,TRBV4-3,ASSQEGGYADTQY
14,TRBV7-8,ASSLGLVGGPYEQY
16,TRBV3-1,ASSQVIGEGTYTGELF
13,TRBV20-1,SARIAGGSTDTQY
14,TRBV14,ASSHVGQGGNQPQH
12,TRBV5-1,ATKRGATDYGYT
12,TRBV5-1,ASSGQGVGTEAF
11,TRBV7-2,ASSSYLYYEQY
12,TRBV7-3,ASSLGLAVDEQF
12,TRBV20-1,SARDQRGWDEQF
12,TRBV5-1,ASSSGPNPSGYT
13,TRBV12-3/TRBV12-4,ASSLAGVTTDTQY
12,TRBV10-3,AITPGGPYNEQF
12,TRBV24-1,ATSGQGSYNEQF
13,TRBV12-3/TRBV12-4,ASSRLNRGRGGYT
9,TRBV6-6,ASGGGSPRY
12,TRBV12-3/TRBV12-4,ASSFQRPADTQY
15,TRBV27,ASRGFGTPGSNQPQH
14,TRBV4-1,ASSHEPGQPTGPQH
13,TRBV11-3,ASSFLEVANEKLF
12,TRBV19,ASSMLRHDTEAF
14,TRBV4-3,ASSQMTSGDFNEQF
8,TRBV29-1,SVDSYGYT
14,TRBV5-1,ASSLGVSDSTDTQY
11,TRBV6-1,AARLAGQETQY
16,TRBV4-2,ASSQDMGSSGEVDTQY
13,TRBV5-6,ASSLALAFPDTQY
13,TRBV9,ASSSRSGGGNTQY
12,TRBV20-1,SAAGQGANYGYT
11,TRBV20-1,SAARTASYEQY
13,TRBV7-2,ASSFRGPVGNEQF